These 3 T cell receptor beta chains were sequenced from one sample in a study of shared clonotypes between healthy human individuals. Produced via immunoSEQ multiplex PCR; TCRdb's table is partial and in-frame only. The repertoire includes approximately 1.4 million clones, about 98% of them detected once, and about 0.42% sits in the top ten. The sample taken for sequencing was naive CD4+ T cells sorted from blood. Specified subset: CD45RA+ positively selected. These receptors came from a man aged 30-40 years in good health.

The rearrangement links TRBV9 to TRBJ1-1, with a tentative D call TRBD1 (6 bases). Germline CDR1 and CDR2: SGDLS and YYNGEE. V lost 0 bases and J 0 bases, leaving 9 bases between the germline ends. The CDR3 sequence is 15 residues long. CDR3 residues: CASSVVGGVNTEAFF. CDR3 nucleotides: TGTGCCAGCAGCGTAGTAGGGGGAGTGAACACTGAAGCTTTCTTT.

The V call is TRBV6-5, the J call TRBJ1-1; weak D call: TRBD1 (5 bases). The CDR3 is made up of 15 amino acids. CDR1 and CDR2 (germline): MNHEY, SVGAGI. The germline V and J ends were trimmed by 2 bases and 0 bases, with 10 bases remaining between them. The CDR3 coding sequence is TGTGCCAGCAGTTACACCGGGACGGTGAACACTGAAGCTTTCTTT. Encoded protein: CASSYTGTVNTEAFF.

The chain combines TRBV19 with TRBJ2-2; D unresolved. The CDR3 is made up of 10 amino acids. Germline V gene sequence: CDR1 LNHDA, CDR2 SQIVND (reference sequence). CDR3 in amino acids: CAKDTGELFF. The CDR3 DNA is TGTGCAAAGGACACCGGGGAGCTGTTTTTT.